This T cell receptor (beta chain) was found in a study of a mutant IDH1 vaccine in newly diagnosed glioma. This sample's time point: week 47, end of study. Doses comprised 300 ug of mutant IDH1 20-mer peptide each, plus topical imiquimod. Notes on this clone: Its antigen is not known. The junction differs from germline at one of its ends, possibly a read error.

Libraries were prepared by immunoSEQ multiplex PCR; TCRdb keeps only in-frame clonotypes and omits some of them. The sample holds more than 35,000 clones; around 75% are singletons and the top ten take nearly 9%. The CDR3 spans 14 residues. The germline CDR1 and CDR2 sequences are MNHNY and SVGAGI (reference sequence). The TCR was taken from a man aged 40-50 years with glioma. The rearrangement links TRBV6-6 to TRBJ2-3, with D possibly matching TRBD1 (6 bases). The sample here was PBMCs, taken from a glioma patient whose treatment included an IDH1 peptide vaccine. This chain's CDR3 is CASSYQTGTDTQYF. Written as DNA, the CDR3 is TGTGCCAGCAGTTACCAGACAGGCACGGATACGCAGTATTTT.